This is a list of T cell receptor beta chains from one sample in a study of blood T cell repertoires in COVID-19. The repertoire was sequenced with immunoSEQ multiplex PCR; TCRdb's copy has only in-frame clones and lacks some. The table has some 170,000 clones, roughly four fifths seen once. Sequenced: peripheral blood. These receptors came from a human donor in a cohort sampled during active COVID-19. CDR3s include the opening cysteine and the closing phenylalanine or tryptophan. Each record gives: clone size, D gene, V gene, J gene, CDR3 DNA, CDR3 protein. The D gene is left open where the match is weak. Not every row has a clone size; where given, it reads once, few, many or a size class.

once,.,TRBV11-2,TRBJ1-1,TGTGCCAGCAGCTTAGCCCCAGGGGCGAACACTGAAGCTTTCTTT,CASSLAPGANTEAFF
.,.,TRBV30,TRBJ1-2,TGTGCCTGGAGTCAGTCAGGGATGGGTCACTATGGCTACACCTTC,CAWSQSGMGHYGYTF
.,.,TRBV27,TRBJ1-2,TGTGCCAGCCACCGGGGGGGGAGCCCTAACTATGGCTACACCTTC,CASHRGGSPNYGYTF
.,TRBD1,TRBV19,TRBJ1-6,TGTGCCAGTAGCTCCCCGGGACAGGGTGGATCACCCCTCCACTTT,CASSSPGQGGSPLHF
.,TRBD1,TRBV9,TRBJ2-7,TGTGCCAGCAACACAGGGGGACAGGGATTATACGAGCAGTACTTC,CASNTGGQGLYEQYF
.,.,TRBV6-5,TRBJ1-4,TGTGCCAGCAGGTGGAGTGTTACTAATGAAAAACTGTTTTTT,CASRWSVTNEKLFF
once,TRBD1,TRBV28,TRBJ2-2,TGTGCCAGCAGTTTACTGGGACAGGGAGTCGGGGAGCTGTTTTTT,CASSLLGQGVGELFF
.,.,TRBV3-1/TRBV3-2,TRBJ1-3,TGTGCCAGCAGCCAAGATACGATAGCTTTATATTTT,CASSQDTIALYF
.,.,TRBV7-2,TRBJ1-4,TGTGCCAGCAGCCCGGACCCGGGGAGCTTTAATGAAAAACTGTTTTTT,CASSPDPGSFNEKLFF
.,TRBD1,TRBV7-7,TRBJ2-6,TGTGCAGTCGGGTGGACAGGAGGCTCTGGGGCCAACGTCCTGACTTTC,CAVGWTGGSGANVLTF
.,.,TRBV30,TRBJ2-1,TGTGCCTGGAGTAACCCTGCGGAGGAGTTTGGAGGAGTGAAGTTCTTC,CAWSNPAEEFGGVKFF
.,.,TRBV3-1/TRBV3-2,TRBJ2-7,TGTGCCAGCAGCCAAGATGGAGCCTACGAGCAGTACTTC,CASSQDGAYEQYF
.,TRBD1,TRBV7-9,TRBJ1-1,TGTGCCAGCAGCTTAGGAATAGGGGACAGGGGTGGCTTGAACACTGAAGCTTTCTTT,CASSLGIGDRGGLNTEAFF
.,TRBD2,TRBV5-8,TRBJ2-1,TGTGCCAGCAGCTTGGGGAGCGGGATCGACAATGAGCAGTTCTTC,CASSLGSGIDNEQFF
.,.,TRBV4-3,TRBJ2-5,TGCGCCAGCAGCCTCCTCCGGGACACTCAAGAGACCCAGTACTTC,CASSLLRDTQETQYF
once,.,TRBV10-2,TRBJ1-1,TGCGCCAGCAGTGAGGAGGGGCGGGGAAAGAACACTGAAGCTTTCTTT,CASSEEGRGKNTEAFF
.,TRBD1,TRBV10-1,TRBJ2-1,TGCGCCAGCAGTGCCGGGACAGGGCTCAGGGATGAGCAGTTCTTC,CASSAGTGLRDEQFF
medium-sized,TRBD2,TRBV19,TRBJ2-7,TGTGCCAGTAGCTCGGGACTATACTACGAGCAGTACTTC,CASSSGLYYEQYF
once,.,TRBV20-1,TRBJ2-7,TGCAGTGCCCCATTAGAGTACGAGCAGTACTTC,CSAPLEYEQYF
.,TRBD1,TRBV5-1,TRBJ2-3,TGCGCCAGCAGCGATGGGACAGGGGGCCGACCAGATACGCAGTATTTT,CASSDGTGGRPDTQYF
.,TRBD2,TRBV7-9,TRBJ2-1,TGTGCCAGCAGCTCCAAAACTCGGGGGGGCCGGTCCAATGAGCAGTTCTTC,CASSSKTRGGRSNEQFF
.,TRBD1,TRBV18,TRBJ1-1,TGTGCCAGCTCACCGGGACAGGGGGTTCTCACTGAAGCTTTCTTT,CASSPGQGVLTEAFF
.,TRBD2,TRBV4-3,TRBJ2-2,TGCGCCAGCAGCCAAGAGGGAGGGAGGGGAACCGGGGAGCTGTTTTTT,CASSQEGGRGTGELFF
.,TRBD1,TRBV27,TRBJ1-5,TGTGCCAGCAGTCAAGACAGGGGACAGCCCCAGCATTTT,CASSQDRGQPQHF
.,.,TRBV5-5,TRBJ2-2,TGTGCCAGCAGCTCTCGGGGGGCAATGGAGCTGTTTTTT,CASSSRGAMELFF
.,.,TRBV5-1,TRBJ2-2,TGCGCCAGCAGCTTGGGGCAGGGGATAACCGGGGAGCTGTTTTTT,CASSLGQGITGELFF
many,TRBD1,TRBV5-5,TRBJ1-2,TGTGCCAGCAGCTTGGTAGGGGGCGACTATGGCTACACCTTC,CASSLVGGDYGYTF
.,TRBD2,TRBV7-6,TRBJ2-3,TGTGCCAGCAGCTTAGCCCTAGCGGGAGCCGGAGATACGCAGTATTTT,CASSLALAGAGDTQYF
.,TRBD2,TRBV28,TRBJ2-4,TGTGCCAGCAGGGATGGGGGGGACAAAAACATTCAGTACTTC,CASRDGGDKNIQYF
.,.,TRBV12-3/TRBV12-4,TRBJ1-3,TGTGCCAGCAGTCCCCCTAGACTGCACACCATATATTTT,CASSPPRLHTIYF
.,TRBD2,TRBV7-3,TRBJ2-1,TGTGCCAGCAGCCCGAGCGGGAAGCCGTATGAGCAGTTCTTC,CASSPSGKPYEQFF
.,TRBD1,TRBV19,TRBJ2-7,TGTGCCAGTAGTACCCCGGGACAGGGGACATACGAGCAGTACTTC,CASSTPGQGTYEQYF
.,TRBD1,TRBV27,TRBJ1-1,TGTGCCAGCAGCCACCCGACAGGGGGGAGCAGGTCTGAAGCTTTCTTT,CASSHPTGGSRSEAFF
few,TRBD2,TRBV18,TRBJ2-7,TGTGCCAGCTCACTCAGCGGGACTAGTCCCTACGAGCAGTACTTC,CASSLSGTSPYEQYF
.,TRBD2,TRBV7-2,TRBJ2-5,TGTGCCAGCAGCTTAGATGCTAGCGGGTTCCCCACGGCCCAGTACTTC,CASSLDASGFPTAQYF
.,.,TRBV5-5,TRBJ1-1,TGTGCCAGCAGCTTGGGGACTGTGGGAGCTTTCTTT,CASSLGTVGAFF
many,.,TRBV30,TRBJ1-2,TGTGCCTGGAAGGGGCAGGGCCGTGGCTACACCTTC,CAWKGQGRGYTF